Detailed here is one T cell receptor (beta chain). The antigen is not known. Expressed TCRB transcripts were sequenced because the isolated RNA had all been reverse transcribed beforehand. Some clones are missing from TCRdb's copy, which holds only in-frame ones; the method was immunoSEQ multiplex PCR. The table has approximately 280,000 clones, roughly 15% seen once. The source of the sample is a study of beta chain features in type 1 diabetes. Study details: The patient and healthy donor groups were comparable for age, gender and cell yields. Findings of the study overall: Among patients with Type 1 diabetes, TCRB CDR3s were moderately but significantly shorter in every one of the four CD4+ subsets.

Cell sorting via CD45RO/CCR7/CD25/CD127/CD95/CD27 was performed to obtain CD4+ naive, central memory, regulatory and stem cell-like memory cells. V lost 5 bases, J lost 1 base, and 9 bases stayed unmatched. This CDR3 comprises 17 residues. Germline V gives CDR1 PRHDT, CDR2 FYEKMQ (reference sequence). Sequenced input: naive CD4+ T cells from blood. This TCR was sampled from a man aged 18 to 35 with type 1 diabetes. The gene calls are TRBV13 and TRBJ2-3; 10 bases map to TRBD1. CDR3 nucleotide sequence: TGTGCCAGCAGCGCAAATCCCGGGACAGGGGGCACAGATACGCAGTATTTT. This translates into CASSANPGTGGTDTQYF.